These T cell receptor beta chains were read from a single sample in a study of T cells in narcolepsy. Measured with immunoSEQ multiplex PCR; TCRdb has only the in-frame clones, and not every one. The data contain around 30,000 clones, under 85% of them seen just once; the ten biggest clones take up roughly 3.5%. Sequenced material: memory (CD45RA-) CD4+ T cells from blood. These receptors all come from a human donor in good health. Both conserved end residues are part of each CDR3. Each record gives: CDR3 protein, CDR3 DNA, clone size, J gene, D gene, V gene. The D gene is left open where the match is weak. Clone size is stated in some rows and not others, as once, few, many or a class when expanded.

CDR3: CASSPGTSWETQYF
DNA: TGTGCCAGCAGCCCCGGGACTAGTTGGGAGACCCAGTACTTC
size: NA
J: TRBJ2-5
D: TRBD2
V: TRBV7-7

CDR3: CASTPRTTPNEQFF
DNA: TGCGCCAGCACCCCCCGGACTACCCCCAATGAGCAGTTCTTC
size: NA
J: TRBJ2-1
D: NA
V: TRBV5-1

CDR3: CASSVTGGSEQFF
DNA: TGTGCCAGCAGCGTAACAGGGGGGAGTGAGCAGTTCTTC
size: NA
J: TRBJ2-1
D: TRBD1
V: TRBV7-9

CDR3: CASRVLASYEQYF
DNA: TGTGCCAGCAGGGTGCTTGCCTCCTACGAGCAGTACTTC
size: once
J: TRBJ2-7
D: NA
V: TRBV11-2

CDR3: CASSRLDLLANTGELFF
DNA: TGCGCCAGCAGCCGTTTGGATCTACTCGCGAACACCGGGGAGCTGTTTTTT
size: NA
J: TRBJ2-2
D: NA
V: TRBV4-1

CDR3: CASSSVSGELFF
DNA: TGTGCCAGCAGCTCAGTGTCCGGGGAGCTGTTTTTT
size: NA
J: TRBJ2-2
D: NA
V: TRBV7-6

CDR3: CASSLARGQVGGMNTEAFF
DNA: TGTGCCAGCAGCTTAGCACGGGGACAGGTCGGAGGGATGAACACTGAAGCTTTCTTT
size: NA
J: TRBJ1-1
D: TRBD1
V: TRBV7-8

CDR3: CASSTRQGNQAFF
DNA: TGTGCCAGCAGCACAAGACAGGGGAATCAAGCTTTCTTT
size: NA
J: TRBJ1-1
D: TRBD1
V: TRBV7-3

CDR3: CASGPGQGWNTIYF
DNA: TGTGCTAGTGGTCCGGGACAGGGTTGGAACACCATATATTTT
size: NA
J: TRBJ1-3
D: TRBD1
V: TRBV12-5

CDR3: CASSIDLGATVMNTEAFF
DNA: TGTGCCAGCAGCATCGACCTCGGGGCGACAGTCATGAACACTGAAGCTTTCTTT
size: NA
J: TRBJ1-1
D: NA
V: TRBV5-4

CDR3: CASRGLNNEQFF
DNA: TGTGCCAGCAGGGGACTAAACAATGAGCAGTTCTTC
size: NA
J: TRBJ2-1
D: TRBD2
V: TRBV6-5

CDR3: CASSLRGGPQQETQYF
DNA: TGTGCCAGCAGCCTAAGAGGGGGACCGCAACAAGAGACCCAGTACTTC
size: few
J: TRBJ2-5
D: NA
V: TRBV7-9

CDR3: CAWRGGVRSPLHF
DNA: TGTGCCTGGAGGGGAGGAGTTCGCTCACCCCTCCACTTT
size: NA
J: TRBJ1-6
D: NA
V: TRBV30

CDR3: CAISENIGELFF
DNA: TGTGCCATCAGTGAGAACATCGGGGAGCTGTTTTTT
size: few
J: TRBJ2-2
D: NA
V: TRBV10-3

CDR3: CATTVRKGHTQHF
DNA: TGTGCCACCACGGTCAGGAAGGGGCATACCCAGCATTTT
size: NA
J: TRBJ1-5
D: NA
V: TRBV6-5

CDR3: CASSEGQLQPQHF
DNA: TGTGCCAGCAGTGAAGGACAGCTTCAGCCCCAGCATTTT
size: NA
J: TRBJ1-5
D: NA
V: TRBV6-1

CDR3: CAIRETVNTEAFF
DNA: TGTGCCATCAGGGAAACAGTGAACACTGAAGCTTTCTTT
size: NA
J: TRBJ1-1
D: NA
V: TRBV10-3

CDR3: CASSGPGLAAEQFF
DNA: TGTGCCAGCAGCGGACCGGGACTGGCTGCTGAGCAGTTCTTC
size: NA
J: TRBJ2-1
D: NA
V: TRBV9

CDR3: CASSLRFDQPQHF
DNA: TGTGCCAGCAGCTTAAGGTTCGATCAGCCCCAGCATTTT
size: NA
J: TRBJ1-5
D: NA
V: TRBV11-2

CDR3: CASSILGGAFF
DNA: TGTGCCAGTAGTATCCTTGGTGGAGCTTTCTTT
size: NA
J: TRBJ1-1
D: NA
V: TRBV19

CDR3: CSVGTGTSTEAFF
DNA: TGCAGCGTCGGGACAGGAACCTCCACTGAAGCTTTCTTT
size: NA
J: TRBJ1-1
D: TRBD1
V: TRBV29-1

CDR3: CASSLESASGRAYNEQFF
DNA: TGCGCCAGCAGCTTGGAATCGGCTAGCGGGAGGGCCTACAATGAGCAGTTCTTC
size: NA
J: TRBJ2-1
D: TRBD2
V: TRBV5-1

CDR3: CASSLGRTGLSSNTIYF
DNA: TGTGCCAGCAGCTTAGGGAGGACAGGGCTTAGTTCGAACACCATATATTTT
size: NA
J: TRBJ1-3
D: TRBD1
V: TRBV7-8

CDR3: CASKRPLSGNTIYF
DNA: TGTGCCAGTAAGCGGCCCTTATCTGGAAACACCATATATTTT
size: few
J: TRBJ1-3
D: NA
V: TRBV19

CDR3: CASSFSSDFRRFF
DNA: TGTGCCAGCAGCTTTTCTTCCGACTTCCGTCGGTTCTTC
size: NA
J: TRBJ2-1
D: NA
V: TRBV5-4

CDR3: CASSLAGQNYEQYF
DNA: TGTGCCAGCAGCTTAGCCGGACAAAACTACGAGCAGTACTTC
size: NA
J: TRBJ2-7
D: NA
V: TRBV7-9

CDR3: CASSLDWGQETQYF
DNA: TGTGCCAGCAGCTTAGATTGGGGCCAAGAGACCCAGTACTTC
size: NA
J: TRBJ2-5
D: NA
V: TRBV11-3

CDR3: CASRGFQNEAFF
DNA: TGTGCCAGCAGGGGGTTTCAAAATGAAGCTTTCTTT
size: NA
J: TRBJ1-1
D: NA
V: TRBV21-1

CDR3: CASSETRSQRPNTGELFF
DNA: TGTGCCAGCAGTGAGACCCGGAGCCAAAGGCCGAACACCGGGGAGCTGTTTTTT
size: NA
J: TRBJ2-2
D: NA
V: TRBV25-1

CDR3: CAIAQPGTVAYEQYF
DNA: TGTGCCATCGCTCAGCCCGGGACAGTAGCCTACGAGCAGTACTTC
size: few
J: TRBJ2-7
D: TRBD1
V: TRBV10-3

CDR3: CASSDLAGSLLNTEAFF
DNA: TGTGCCAGCAGTGACCTCGCCGGATCTCTCCTGAACACTGAAGCTTTCTTT
size: NA
J: TRBJ1-1
D: NA
V: TRBV6-4

CDR3: CASSLLAGTSGRGQETQYF
DNA: TGTGCCAGCTCACTCCTAGCTGGGACTAGCGGGAGGGGACAAGAGACCCAGTACTTC
size: NA
J: TRBJ2-5
D: TRBD2
V: TRBV18

CDR3: CASSLLGDYEQYF
DNA: TGCGCCAGCAGCTTACTAGGAGACTACGAGCAGTACTTC
size: once
J: TRBJ2-7
D: NA
V: TRBV5-1

CDR3: CASSLGGAAEAFF
DNA: TGTGCCAGCAGCCTAGGGGGGGCCGCTGAAGCTTTCTTT
size: NA
J: TRBJ1-1
D: NA
V: TRBV7-6

CDR3: CASSSTSGFNTQYF
DNA: TGTGCCAGCAGCTCGACTAGCGGGTTTAATACGCAGTATTTT
size: NA
J: TRBJ2-3
D: TRBD2
V: TRBV5-4

CDR3: CASSASGTSGSVPQYF
DNA: TGTGCCAGCAGTGCATCCGGGACTAGCGGATCCGTCCCGCAGTATTTT
size: once
J: TRBJ2-3
D: TRBD2
V: TRBV6-4

CDR3: CASSQTTGPRSGNTIYF
DNA: TGCGCCAGCAGCCAAACGACGGGGCCCCGCAGTGGAAACACCATATATTTT
size: once
J: TRBJ1-3
D: NA
V: TRBV4-1

CDR3: CASSLRKADTQYF
DNA: TGTGCCAGCAGCTTGAGGAAGGCAGATACGCAGTATTTT
size: once
J: TRBJ2-3
D: NA
V: TRBV5-8

CDR3: CASSEAGPLRGNGYTF
DNA: TGTGCCAGCAGTGAAGCGGGTCCGTTGAGGGGAAATGGCTACACCTTC
size: NA
J: TRBJ1-2
D: NA
V: TRBV6-1

CDR3: CASRTGSNEQFF
DNA: TGTGCCAGCAGGACTGGAAGCAATGAGCAGTTCTTC
size: NA
J: TRBJ2-1
D: NA
V: TRBV6-5

CDR3: CAWSESGTYEQYF
DNA: TGTGCCTGGAGTGAGTCGGGAACCTACGAGCAGTACTTC
size: once
J: TRBJ2-7
D: NA
V: TRBV30

CDR3: CASRGRDRSNQPQHF
DNA: TGTGCCAGCAGAGGCCGGGACAGGAGCAATCAGCCCCAGCATTTT
size: medium-sized
J: TRBJ1-5
D: TRBD1
V: TRBV2

CDR3: CASSPPPGRSEKLFF
DNA: TGTGCCAGCAGTCCCCCTCCGGGAAGGAGCGAAAAACTGTTTTTT
size: NA
J: TRBJ1-4
D: NA
V: TRBV28

CDR3: CASSFGLAGYEQYF
DNA: TGTGCCAGCAGCTTCGGACTAGCGGGGTACGAGCAGTACTTC
size: few
J: TRBJ2-7
D: TRBD2
V: TRBV13

CDR3: CASSWDSPGEQFF
DNA: TGTGCCAGCTCATGGGACTCGCCTGGCGAGCAGTTCTTC
size: NA
J: TRBJ2-1
D: NA
V: TRBV18

CDR3: CATSRDGGAGGFYGYTF
DNA: TGTGCCACCAGCAGAGATGGGGGGGCAGGAGGATTCTATGGCTACACCTTC
size: NA
J: TRBJ1-2
D: NA
V: TRBV15

CDR3: CASRRQGGDTEAFF
DNA: TGTGCCAGCAGGCGACAGGGAGGGGACACTGAAGCTTTCTTT
size: NA
J: TRBJ1-1
D: TRBD1
V: TRBV13

CDR3: CASSQVAGGKYEQYF
DNA: TGTGCCAGCAGCCAAGTCGCAGGGGGAAAGTACGAGCAGTACTTC
size: once
J: TRBJ2-7
D: TRBD1
V: TRBV14

CDR3: CAWSGSGRETQYF
DNA: TGTGCCTGGAGTGGGTCTGGGAGGGAGACCCAGTACTTC
size: NA
J: TRBJ2-5
D: NA
V: TRBV30